The TCR beta chain under discussion was sequenced for a study of blood T cell repertoires in COVID-19. Study summary: Acute and convalescent COVID-19 samples came from the United States, Italy and Spain. From T cells, B-cell-depleted T cells, or PBMCs came the material, which was cDNA or gDNA.

This clone has a single count. J gave up 6 bases and V 2 bases, and 6 bases lay outside the gene matches. The CDR3 covers 15 residues. Germline values: CDR1 LGHDT, CDR2 YNNKEL (reference sequence). Assay: immunoSEQ multiplex PCR; the TCRdb copy retains only in-frame clones and omits some. In the table there are some 200,000 clones, more than 75% of which are singletons. The receptor comes from a man aged 35-49 years with active or convalescent COVID-19. The chain combines TRBV3-1 (or the pseudogene TRBV3-2) with TRBJ1-2, with TRBD1 identical over 10 bases. The specimen was peripheral blood. CDR3 coding DNA: TGTGCCAGCAGCCAACCAGACAGGGGGCTCCATGGCTACACCTTC. This translates into CASSQPDRGLHGYTF.